These 14 T cell receptor beta chains were all obtained from the same sample, sequenced in a study of tumor-infiltrating lymphocytes in primary liver carcinoma. Starting from 400 to 500 ng of total RNA, TCR beta cDNA was produced with a primer in the constant region. Generation of the TCR beta libraries relied on three nested multiplex PCR rounds using slightly modified ARM-PCR. It was with TRBV1-TRBV30 forward primers and a C-beta reverse primer that the first two PCR rounds were run, at about 10 cycles each. Each CDR3 protein gets one entry after TCRdb re-called the multiplex PCR reads with MiXCR. Of just under 55,000 distinct CDR3 sequences listed, over 70% are singletons. The study co-extracted DNA and RNA from about 20-30 mg of unsorted bulk tissue. The sample was liver tumor tissue from sampling region 2. Indicated subset: tumor region T2, inferior pole. The receptors shown here come from a man aged 35-49 years with primary liver carcinoma and hepatitis B virus infection.

As to this clonotype: At one boundary the junction diverges from the germline segment, which might be a read error. V usage is TRBV13 and J usage is TRBJ1-2, with 8 bases lining up with TRBD1. CDR1 and CDR2 from the germline V gene are PRHDT and FYEKMQ (reference sequence). This CDR3 has 11 amino acids. The CDR3 nucleotides read TGTGTCAGCAGTTTAGGACAGGGCCCCACCTTC. It codes for CVSSLGQGPTF.

Concerning this clonotype: Given the absence of the conserved phenylalanine or tryptophan at the CDR3 end, a read error is likely. This chain uses TRBV6-1 with TRBJ2-7; D gene unclear. The germline CDR1 and CDR2 sequences are MNHNS and SASEGT. This CDR3 is built from 16 residues. CDR3 nucleotide sequence: TGTGCCAGCAGCGAAGGCCAGGCAGGCCCCTCCTGCGAGCAGTACTTA. This sequence encodes CASSEGQAGPSCEQYL.

On this clonotype itself: The final CDR3 position lacks the conserved phenylalanine or tryptophan, pointing to a likely read error. This rearrangement joins TRBV29-1 to TRBJ2-1; no firm D call. Germline loops: CDR1 SQVTM, CDR2 ANQGSEA. The length of the CDR3 is 11 residues. Trimming took 4 bases from V and 5 from J, leaving 6 bases between them. CDR3 coding DNA: TGCAGCGTTGCAGGTAACAATGAGCAGTTCCTC. Translation: CSVAGNNEQFL.

Concerning this clonotype itself: The CDR3 ends on some other residue instead of the conserved phenylalanine or tryptophan, so this is likely a read error. This chain uses TRBV11-2 with TRBJ2-3, with TRBD2 matching 13 bases. Per the germline V gene, CDR1 is SGHAT and CDR2 is FQNNGV. This CDR3 comprises 18 residues. CDR3 amino acids: CANSLTTSGRAGRDTQYL. The CDR3 DNA sequence: TGTGCAAACAGCTTAACTACTAGCGGGAGGGCGGGGCGAGATACGCAGTATTTG.

The rearrangement joins TRBV6-6 to TRBJ2-1, with 8 bases aligning to TRBD1. The V segment lost 5 bases and the J segment 9 bases; nucleotides outside the gene matches: 9. CDR3 length: 14 amino acids. Per the germline V gene, CDR1 is MNHNY and CDR2 is SVGAGI (reference sequence). This CDR3 reads CASSTDRGRSEQFF. Here the CDR3 DNA reads TGTGCCAGCAGTACTGACAGGGGTCGGAGTGAGCAGTTCTTC.

Details on this clonotype: Germline and junction disagree at one end, which may indicate a read error. The chain has TRBV20-1 and TRBJ2-3; 11 nucleotides align to TRBD1. This CDR3 spans 14 amino acids. Germline assignment: CDR1 DFQATT and CDR2 SNEGSKA (reference sequence). The CDR3 is CNARGTGGTDTQYF. The CDR3 DNA is TGCAATGCTAGAGGGACAGGGGGGACAGATACACAGTATTTT.

To note about this clonotype: One base away lies a much larger clone, so this may be a sequencing read error. The rearrangement joins TRBV24-1 to TRBJ1-4; no reliable D call. CDR3 length: 11 amino acids. Germline V gene data show CDR1 as KGHDR and CDR2 as SFDVKD. V lost 7 bases, J lost 12 bases, and 11 bases lay in between. In DNA form, the CDR3 reads TGTGCCACCAGGCCCCGGGAAGAACTGTTTTTT. It yields the protein CATRPREELFF.

The sample holds a few counts of this clonotype. This may arise from a read error, as a much more abundant clone is one base away. The CDR3 does not end in the conserved phenylalanine or tryptophan, so this is likely a read error. V is TRBV28 and J is TRBJ2-4; D not certain. The CDR3 loop spans 13 amino acids. The V gene's germline CDR1 is MDHEN and CDR2 SYDVKM. CDR3 sequence reads: CATFTTNKNIQYL. CDR3 nucleotide sequence: TGTGCGACGTTCACAACCAACAAAAACATTCAGTACTTG.

With regard to this clonotype: A junction end diverges from the germline sequence, so it may reflect a read error. The chain uses TRBV4-1 and TRBJ2-7, with D possibly matching TRBD2 (6 bases). This CDR3 comprises 16 residues. Germline V gene data show CDR1 as MGHRA and CDR2 as YSYEKL. The CDR3 protein is CASSLVSTGVSYERYF. The CDR3, as DNA: TGCGCCAGCAGCTTAGTGAGTACGGGAGTCAGCTACGAGCGGTACTTC.

The rearrangement uses TRBV10-3 and TRBJ2-3; possible D gene TRBD2, 6 bases. Trimming stripped 7 bases from V and 7 bases from J, with 21 bases between. Germline values: CDR1 ENHRY, CDR2 SYGVKD. This CDR3 region has 15 residues. The CDR3 bases are TGTGCCATCAATGCTGAGACTAGAGGGACCTATACGCAGTATTTT. It codes for CAINAETRGTYTQYF.

A word on this clonotype: At one of its ends the junction is not consistent with the germline gene, which may arise from a read error. This chain links TRBV6-6 with TRBJ2-3; 7 bases match TRBD1. The germline V gene has CDR1 MNHNY and CDR2 SVGAGI (reference sequence). The CDR3 is 15 amino acids. As DNA, the CDR3 is TGTGCTAGCAGTCTTCACAGGGGAAGCACAGATACGCACTATTTT. It encodes CASSLHRGSTDTHYF.

Comments on this clonotype: One junction end does not reproduce the germline sequence, and a read error may be involved. The chain is built from TRBV10-3 and TRBJ2-2, with D possibly matching TRBD2 (6 bases). Germline CDR1 reads ENHRY; CDR2 reads SYGVKD. This CDR3 comprises 13 residues. CDR3 protein: CATASDNTGELFF. CDR3 in DNA: TGTGCCACGGCTAGCGACAACACCGGGGAACTGTTTTTT.

By share, this clonotype ranks as medium-sized. V gene TRBV29-1 combines with J gene TRBJ2-3, with TRBD1 matching 9 bases. Germline V lookup: CDR1 SQVTM, CDR2 ANQGSEA. CDR3 length: 13 residues. The junction had 3 bases not matched to a gene; V was cut back by 5 bases and J by 3 bases. The CDR3 is CSVKTGGTDTQYF. The CDR3 region has the DNA TGCAGCGTTAAGACAGGGGGTACAGATACGCAGTATTTT.

A word on this clonotype: This CDR3 is missing its conserved last phenylalanine or tryptophan, likely due to a read error. It is unclear where the CDR3 begins or ends on the DNA, so no DNA is shown, and the CDR3 is as TCRdb lists it. This chain joins TRBV11-2 and TRBJ2-7; TRBD1 reflects the table's D call only, with no check against the DNA. With termini counted, the CDR3 has 17 amino acids. Germline V lookup: CDR1 SGHAT, CDR2 FQNNGV. CDR3 sequence reads: CASCLDFGTPCSYEQYL.